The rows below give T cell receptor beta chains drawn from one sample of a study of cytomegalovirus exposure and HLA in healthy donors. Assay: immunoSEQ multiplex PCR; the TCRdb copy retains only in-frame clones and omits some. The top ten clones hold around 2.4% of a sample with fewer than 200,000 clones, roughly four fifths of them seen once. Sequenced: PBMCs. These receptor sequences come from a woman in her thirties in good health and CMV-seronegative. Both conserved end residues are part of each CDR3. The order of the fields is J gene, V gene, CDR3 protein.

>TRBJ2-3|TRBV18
CASSPQRSTDTQYF
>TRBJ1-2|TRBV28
CASSLNPGTGGGYTF
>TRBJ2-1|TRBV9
CASSVGDRYNEQFF
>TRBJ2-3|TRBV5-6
CASSWGGTQYF
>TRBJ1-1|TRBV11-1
CASSLQKNTEAFF
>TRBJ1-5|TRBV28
CASTGDSHNQPQHF
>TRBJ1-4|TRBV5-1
CASSSETGDEKLFF
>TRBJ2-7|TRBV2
CASIDRAYEQYF
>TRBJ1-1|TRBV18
CASSPPGLSPRRFF
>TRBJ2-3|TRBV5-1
CASSAGTGSYGQYF
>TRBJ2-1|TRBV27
CASSWSVAGYNEQFF
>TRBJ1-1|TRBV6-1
CASRLTGGADTEAFF
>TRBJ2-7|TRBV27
CASTGWTSGTGEQYF